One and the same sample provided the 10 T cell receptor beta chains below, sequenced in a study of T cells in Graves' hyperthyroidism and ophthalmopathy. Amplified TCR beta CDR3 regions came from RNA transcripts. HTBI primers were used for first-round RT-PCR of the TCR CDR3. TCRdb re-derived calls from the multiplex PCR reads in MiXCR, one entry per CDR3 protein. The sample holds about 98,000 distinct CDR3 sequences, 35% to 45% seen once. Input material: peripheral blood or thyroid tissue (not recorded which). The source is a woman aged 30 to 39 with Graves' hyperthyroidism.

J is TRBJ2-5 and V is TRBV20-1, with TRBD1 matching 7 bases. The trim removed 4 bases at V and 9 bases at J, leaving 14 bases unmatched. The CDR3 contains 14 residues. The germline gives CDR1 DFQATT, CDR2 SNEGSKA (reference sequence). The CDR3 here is CSATRDSAPGPQYF. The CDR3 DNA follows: TGCAGTGCTACCCGGGACAGTGCCCCAGGGCCCCAGTACTTC.

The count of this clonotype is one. The CDR3 is CSASHRGQGEQYF. The DNA for the CDR3 is TGCAGTGCTAGCCACAGGGGGCAAGGAGAGCAGTACTTC. The rearrangement uses TRBV20-1 and TRBJ2-7; 9 bases match TRBD1. The J segment lost 7 bases and the V segment lost 3 bases, leaving 7 bases of the junction unmatched. Per the germline V gene, CDR1 is DFQATT and CDR2 is SNEGSKA (reference sequence). The CDR3 has 13 residues.

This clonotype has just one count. CDR3 sequence: CSARDLRGLAGIRAYEHF. The CDR3 region has the DNA TGCAGTGCTAGAGATTTACGGGGGCTGGCGGGAATCCGAGCCTACGAGCATTTT. The V call is TRBV20-1, the J call TRBJ1-5, with D perhaps TRBD1 (6 bases). This CDR3 spans 18 amino acids. CDR1 and CDR2 from the germline V gene are DFQATT and SNEGSKA (reference sequence). With 0 bases removed from V and 14 bases from J, the gap between germline ends came to 32 bases.

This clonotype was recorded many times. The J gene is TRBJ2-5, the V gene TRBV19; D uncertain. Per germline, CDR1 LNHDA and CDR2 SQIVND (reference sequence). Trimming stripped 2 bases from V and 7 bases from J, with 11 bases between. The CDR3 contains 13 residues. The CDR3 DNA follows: TGTGCCAGTAGTATAAACAGCGATGGGACCCAGTACTTC. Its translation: CASSINSDGTQYF.

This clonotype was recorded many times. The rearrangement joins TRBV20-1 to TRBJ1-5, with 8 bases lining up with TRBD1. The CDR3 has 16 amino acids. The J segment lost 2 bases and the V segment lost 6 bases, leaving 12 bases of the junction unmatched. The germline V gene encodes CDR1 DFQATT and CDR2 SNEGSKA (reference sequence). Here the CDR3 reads CSADPGGQGGNQPQHF. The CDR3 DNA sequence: TGCAGTGCCGATCCAGGGGGCCAAGGCGGCAATCAGCCCCAGCATTTT.

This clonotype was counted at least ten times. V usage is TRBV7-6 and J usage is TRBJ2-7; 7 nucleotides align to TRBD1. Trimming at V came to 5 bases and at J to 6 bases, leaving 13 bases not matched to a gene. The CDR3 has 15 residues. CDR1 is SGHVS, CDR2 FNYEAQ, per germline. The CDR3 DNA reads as TGTGCCAGCAGCCCAGGCAGGGGGTCGAGAGCCGAGCAGTACTTC. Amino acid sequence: CASSPGRGSRAEQYF.

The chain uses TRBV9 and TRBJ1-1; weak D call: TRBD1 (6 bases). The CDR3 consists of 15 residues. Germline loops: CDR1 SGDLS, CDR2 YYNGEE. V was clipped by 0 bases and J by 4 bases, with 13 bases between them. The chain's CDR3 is CASSVGGRFVTEAFF. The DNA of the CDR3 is TGTGCCAGCAGCGTAGGGGGGCGATTCGTCACTGAAGCTTTCTTT.

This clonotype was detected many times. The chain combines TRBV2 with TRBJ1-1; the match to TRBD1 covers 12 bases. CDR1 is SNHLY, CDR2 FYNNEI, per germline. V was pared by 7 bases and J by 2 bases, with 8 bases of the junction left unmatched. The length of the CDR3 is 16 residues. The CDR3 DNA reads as TGTGCCAGCACACCTCCGGGACAGGGGGCAAACACTGAAGCTTTCTTT. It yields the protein CASTPPGQGANTEAFF.

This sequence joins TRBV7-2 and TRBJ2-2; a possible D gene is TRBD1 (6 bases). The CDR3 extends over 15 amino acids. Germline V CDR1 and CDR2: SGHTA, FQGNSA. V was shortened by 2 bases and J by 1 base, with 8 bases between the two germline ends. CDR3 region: CASSLRGRNTGELFF. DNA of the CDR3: TGTGCCAGCAGCTTAAGGGGGAGGAACACCGGGGAGCTGTTTTTT.

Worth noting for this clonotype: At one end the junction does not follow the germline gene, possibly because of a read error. CDR3 in amino acids: CASSQQGYDADTETFF. In DNA, the CDR3 is TGTGCCAGCAGCCAACAGGGGTATGACGCGGACACTGAAACTTTCTTT. This chain uses TRBV5-4 with TRBJ1-1; 7 bases map to TRBD1. Looked up from germline, CDR1 is SGHNT and CDR2 is YYREEE (reference sequence). The CDR3 contains 16 residues.